Sequencing of this T cell receptor beta chain was carried out in a study of spatial heterogeneity in lung cancer. V was pared by 8 bases and J by 3 bases, with 10 bases of the junction left unmatched. Looked up from germline, CDR1 is LNHDA and CDR2 is SQIVND (reference sequence). The CDR3 has 16 amino acids. TCRdb ran MiXCR on the 5' RACE reads and lists one entry per CDR3 protein. Counted here are 6,000 to 8,500 distinct CDR3 sequences, around 13% occurring once; the ten biggest clones make up about 7.3%. General observations from the study: Tumors with more nonsynonymous mutations had more expanded intratumoral alpha and beta TCRs.

Points on this clonotype: Antigen specificity is unknown. This beta chain is a stray read from a library made for alpha chains; its abundance is not meaningful.

Time point noted: sample taken at primary tumor resection. No cell sorting; template was whole RNA from tumor, lung tissue or PBMC. Source: lung tumor tissue, taken at surgery. The sequence was collected from a male donor with early-stage non-small cell lung cancer. The V and J genes are TRBV19 and TRBJ1-6; 7 nucleotides align to TRBD1. The CDR3 DNA reads as TGTGCCAGTGGACGGACAGGCGATTTCTATAATTCACCCCTCCACTTT. Translating gives CASGRTGDFYNSPLHF. The full variable domain, in which reference TRBV19 and TRBJ1-6 provide the parts outside the CDR3, is DGGITQSPKYLFRKEGQNVTLSCEQNLNHDAMYWYRQDPGQGLRLIYYSQIVNDFQKGDIAEGYSVSREKKESFPLTVTSAQKNPTAFYLCASGRTGDFYNSPLHFGNGTRLTVT.